The clone carrying this T cell receptor beta chain was counted ten times or more. No antigen is known for it. TCRdb re-called the 5' RACE reads through MiXCR, storing one row per CDR3 protein. This table has some 30,000 distinct CDR3 sequences, around 16% appearing once. The data stem from a study of neurological immune-mediated disorders. Overall study results and limits: Sharing of CDR3 amino acid sequences among expanded clones across subjects was absent, suggesting private repertoires in all groups. Falling below healthy controls, multiple sclerosis showed the least TCR clonal expansion, while HTLV-1-associated myelopathy showed the most.

The time point: technical triplicate 3. Germline loops: CDR1 LGHDT, CDR2 YNNKEL (reference sequence). V was clipped by 2 bases and J by 2 bases, with 12 bases between them. The CDR3 runs to 15 residues. This TCR was sampled from a female donor with HTLV-1-associated myelopathy (HAM/TSP). The chain joins TRBV3-1 to TRBJ2-5, with D tentatively TRBD2 (6 bases). The specimen was CD4+ T cells from blood. The chain's CDR3 is CASSQIGREQETQYF. The CDR3 DNA sequence: TGTGCCAGCAGCCAAATAGGGCGGGAACAAGAGACCCAGTACTTC.